This T cell receptor (beta chain) originates from a study of CD8+ T cells in alopecia areata. The CDR3 contains 16 residues. V shed 5 bases and J shed 0 bases, with 17 bases lying between them. Germline V lookup: CDR1 MDHEN, CDR2 SYDVKM. Treatment defined: oral pan-JAK inhibitor, 5-10 mg twice daily. After isolation, RNA underwent reverse transcription to generate cDNA as the sequencing template. Using immunoSEQ multiplex PCR, the repertoire was profiled, and TCRdb retains in-frame clones only, with some absent. Of a few hundred thousand clones listed, around two fifths are singletons. The sample in question was CD4+ T cells sorted from blood, obtained around week 34, from a patient treated with tofacitinib. This sequence was found in a human donor with alopecia areata. J is TRBJ2-7 and V is TRBV28, with D perhaps matching TRBD1 (7 bases). DNA of the CDR3: TGTGCCAGCAGTCTCAGGGGGGCAGGGAACTCCTACGAGCAGTACTTC. This gives the protein CASSLRGAGNSYEQYF.